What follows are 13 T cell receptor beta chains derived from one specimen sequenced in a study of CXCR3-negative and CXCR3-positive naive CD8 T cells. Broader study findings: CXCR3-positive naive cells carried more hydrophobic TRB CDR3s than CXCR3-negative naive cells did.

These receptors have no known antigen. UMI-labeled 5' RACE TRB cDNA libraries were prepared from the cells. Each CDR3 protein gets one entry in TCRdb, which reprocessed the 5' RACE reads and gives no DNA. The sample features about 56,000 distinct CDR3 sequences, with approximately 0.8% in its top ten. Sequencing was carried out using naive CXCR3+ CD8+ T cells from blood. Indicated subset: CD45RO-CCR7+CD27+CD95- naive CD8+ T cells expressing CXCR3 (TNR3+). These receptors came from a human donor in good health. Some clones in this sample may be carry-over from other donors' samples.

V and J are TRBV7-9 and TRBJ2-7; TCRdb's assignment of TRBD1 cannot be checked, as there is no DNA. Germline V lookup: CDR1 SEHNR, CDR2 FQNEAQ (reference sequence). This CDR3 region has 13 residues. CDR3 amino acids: CASSFPGRDEQYF.

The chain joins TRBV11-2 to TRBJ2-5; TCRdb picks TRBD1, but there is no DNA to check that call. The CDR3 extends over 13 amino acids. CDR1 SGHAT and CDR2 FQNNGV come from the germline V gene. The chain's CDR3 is CASSRPGEETQYF.

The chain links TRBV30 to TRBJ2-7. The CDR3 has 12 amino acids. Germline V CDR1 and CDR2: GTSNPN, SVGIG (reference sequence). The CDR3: CAWRELSYEQYF.

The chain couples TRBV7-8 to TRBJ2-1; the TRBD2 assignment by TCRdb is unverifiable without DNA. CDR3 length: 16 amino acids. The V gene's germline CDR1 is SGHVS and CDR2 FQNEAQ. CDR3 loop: CASSLASPGSYNEQFF.

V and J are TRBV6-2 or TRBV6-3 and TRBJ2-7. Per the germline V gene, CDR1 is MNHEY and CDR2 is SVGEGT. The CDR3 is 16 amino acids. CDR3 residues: CASSSRYDRNSYEQYF.

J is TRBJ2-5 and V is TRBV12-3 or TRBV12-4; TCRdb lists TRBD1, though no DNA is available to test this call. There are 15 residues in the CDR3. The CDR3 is CASSLSLRVEETQYF.

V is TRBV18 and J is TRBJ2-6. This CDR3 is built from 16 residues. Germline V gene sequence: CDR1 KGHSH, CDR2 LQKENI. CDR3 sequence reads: CASSPPGRSGANVLTF.

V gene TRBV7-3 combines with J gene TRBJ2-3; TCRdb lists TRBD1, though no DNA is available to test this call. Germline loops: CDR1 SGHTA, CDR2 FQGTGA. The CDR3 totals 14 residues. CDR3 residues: CASSYGGTADTQYF.

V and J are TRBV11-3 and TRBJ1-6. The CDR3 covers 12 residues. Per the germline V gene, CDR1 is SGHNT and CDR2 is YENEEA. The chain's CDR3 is CASSLWISPLHF.

CDR3 sequence reads: CASSQGTPRLRGSYEQYF. The V call is TRBV4-3, the J call TRBJ2-7; the D gene TCRdb calls, TRBD1, cannot be checked with no DNA. Germline CDR1 and CDR2: LGHNA and YSLEER. CDR3 length: 18 amino acids.

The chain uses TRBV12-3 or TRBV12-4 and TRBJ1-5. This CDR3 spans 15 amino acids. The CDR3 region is CASTDTGLINQPQHF.

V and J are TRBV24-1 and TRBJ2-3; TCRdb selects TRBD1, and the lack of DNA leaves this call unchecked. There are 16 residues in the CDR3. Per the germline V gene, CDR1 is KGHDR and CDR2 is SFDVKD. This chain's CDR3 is CATSSLEGRHTDTQYF.

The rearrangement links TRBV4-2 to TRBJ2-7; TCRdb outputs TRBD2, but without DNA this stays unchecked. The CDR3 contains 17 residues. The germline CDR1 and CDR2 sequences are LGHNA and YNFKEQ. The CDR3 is CASSQVRTSGGEEEQYF.